Below, 16 T cell receptor beta chains from the same sample are listed, as sequenced in a study of cytomegalovirus exposure and HLA in healthy donors. 60 Vbeta and 13 Jbeta primers were used in PCR. The data were produced by immunoSEQ multiplex PCR, yet TCRdb's version contains in-frame clones alone and is incomplete. The sample includes some 180,000 clones, just under 80% of them seen just once. Material: PBMCs. Receptors originate from a female donor in good health and CMV-seronegative.

The rearrangement uses TRBV6-1 and TRBJ2-7, with 9 positions matching TRBD1. CDR1 is MNHNS, CDR2 SASEGT, per germline. The CDR3 extends over 15 amino acids. V gave up 3 bases and J gave up 4 bases; unmatched junction bases: 7. The CDR3 protein is CASSDPGQGGYEQYF. CDR3 sequence (DNA): TGTGCCAGCAGTGACCCGGGACAGGGTGGGTACGAGCAGTACTTC.

This clone was seen a few times. The genes are TRBV7-3 and TRBJ2-1, with D maybe TRBD2 (6 bases). Germline-derived CDR1 and CDR2 are SGHTA and FQGTGA. This CDR3 comprises 14 residues. Trimming removed 5 bases from V and 8 bases from J, with 16 bases in between. CDR3 sequence: CASSGVGRGYEQFF. DNA of the CDR3: TGTGCCAGCAGCGGGGTGGGTCGGGGGTATGAGCAGTTCTTC.

The rearrangement joins TRBV7-8 to TRBJ2-4; possibly TRBD2 for D (5 bases). Germline V gives CDR1 SGHVS, CDR2 FQNEAQ. V shed 1 base and J shed 9 bases, with 22 bases lying between them. This CDR3 is built from 17 residues. In DNA form, the CDR3 reads TGTGCCAGCAGCTTAGGCGCGACTAACTCTCGGGCGCCCATTCAGTACTTC. Amino acids: CASSLGATNSRAPIQYF.

This clone was seen only a few times. The chain links TRBV5-1 to TRBJ2-1, with TRBD1 identical over 7 bases. Germline V gene data show CDR1 as SGHRS and CDR2 as YFSETQ. The CDR3 is 15 residues long. J gave up 3 bases and V 2 bases, and 5 bases lay outside the gene matches. This chain's CDR3 is CASSLSQGVYNEQFF. The CDR3 nucleotides read TGCGCCAGCAGCTTAAGTCAGGGGGTCTACAATGAGCAGTTCTTC.

This clone was recorded once. The V gene is TRBV7-3, the J gene TRBJ2-3; D unresolved. Per the germline V gene, CDR1 is SGHTA and CDR2 is FQGTGA. This CDR3 is built from 15 residues. Trimming removed 1 base at V and 0 bases at J, with 8 bases between. The CDR3 bases are TGTGCCAGCAGCTTAAACCACGGGAGCACAGATACGCAGTATTTT. The encoded protein is CASSLNHGSTDTQYF.

The V call is TRBV27, the J call TRBJ2-7, with D perhaps TRBD1 (6 bases). With 0 bases removed from V and 5 bases from J, the gap between germline ends came to 11 bases. The length of the CDR3 is 14 residues. CDR1 and CDR2 (germline): MNHEY, SMNVEV (reference sequence). The CDR3 coding sequence is TGTGCCAGCAGTTTATCTAAAGCAGGGGACGAGCAGTACTTC. This sequence encodes CASSLSKAGDEQYF.

The V call is TRBV12-5, the J call TRBJ1-1, with D uncertain. Germline loops: CDR1 LGHNT, CDR2 FRNRAP. The germline V and J ends were trimmed by 6 bases and 8 bases, with 16 bases remaining between them. The CDR3 consists of 13 residues. The DNA of the CDR3 is TGTGCTAGTGGGTGGGAGGTAACAACCGAAGCTTTCTTT. Translation gives CASGWEVTTEAFF.

This chain uses TRBV5-1 with TRBJ2-7; 7 nucleotides agree with TRBD2. CDR3 length equals 18 residues. V dropped 4 bases and J dropped 1; count of bases not matched to a gene: 17. Germline V CDR1 and CDR2: SGHRS, YFSETQ. This CDR3 is CASSPRSETSLRSYEQYF. The CDR3, as DNA: TGCGCCAGCAGCCCGCGGTCAGAGACTAGCCTGAGATCCTACGAGCAGTACTTC.

The chain is built from TRBV5-5 and TRBJ2-7; D unresolved. The CDR3 length is 15 residues. Germline loops: CDR1 SGHKS, CDR2 YYEKEE (reference sequence). V lost 2 bases to trimming and J lost 5 bases, with 17 bases between them. CDR3 in amino acids: CASSFNGGGHDEQYF. CDR3 DNA sequence: TGTGCCAGCAGCTTTAATGGTGGCGGCCACGACGAGCAGTACTTC.

The chain recombines TRBV6-4 with TRBJ2-7, with D possibly being TRBD2 (7 bases). The germline gives CDR1 MRHNA, CDR2 SNTAGT. The CDR3 extends over 13 amino acids. V was trimmed by 2 bases and J by 7 bases, leaving 12 bases between them. CDR3 residues: CASSDGAGAEQYF. The CDR3 DNA follows: TGTGCCAGCAGTGACGGTGCGGGGGCGGAGCAGTACTTC.

The chain joins TRBV9 to TRBJ2-1, with a weak D call TRBD2 (6 bases). The CDR3 spans 16 residues. V was shortened by 0 bases and J by 4 bases, with 14 bases between the two germline ends. Germline CDR1 and CDR2: SGDLS and YYNGEE. DNA of the CDR3: TGTGCCAGCAGCGTAGTTGGTGCAGGGAGGTACAATGAGCAGTTCTTC. It codes for CASSVVGAGRYNEQFF.

The CDR3 loop reads CASSGRARTNEKLFF. As DNA, the CDR3 is TGTGCCAGCAGTGGCAGGGCCCGGACTAATGAAAAACTGTTTTTT. V is TRBV6-1 and J is TRBJ1-4; tentative D call: TRBD1 (5 bases). V was cut by 4 bases and J by 2 bases, with 11 bases left in between. Germline CDR1 reads MNHNS; CDR2 reads SASEGT. The CDR3 runs to 15 residues.

The rearrangement uses TRBV7-8 and TRBJ2-7; 10 bases line up with TRBD2. The J segment lost 2 bases and the V segment lost 5 bases, leaving 6 bases of the junction unmatched. The CDR3 totals 15 residues. The germline gives CDR1 SGHVS, CDR2 FQNEAQ. CDR3 amino acids: CASSLRTSGTYEQYF. CDR3 bases: TGTGCCAGCAGCCTTCGGACTAGCGGAACCTACGAGCAGTACTTC.

This sequence joins TRBV2 and TRBJ1-5; D uncertain. V lost 8 bases, J lost 0 bases, and 11 bases lay in between. This CDR3 has 14 amino acids. CDR1 SNHLY and CDR2 FYNNEI come from the germline V gene. This CDR3 is CASAGANSNQPQHF. CDR3 bases: TGTGCCAGCGCCGGAGCTAATAGCAATCAGCCCCAGCATTTT.

The rearrangement uses TRBV7-9 and TRBJ2-1; D is possibly TRBD1 (5 bases). This CDR3 has 15 amino acids. Trimming left V 5 bases short and J 4 bases short, with 15 bases between. Germline CDR1 and CDR2: SEHNR and FQNEAQ (reference sequence). CDR3 residues: CASSPTAKTYNEQFF. In DNA, the CDR3 is TGTGCCAGCAGCCCGACAGCGAAAACGTACAATGAGCAGTTCTTC.

In its sample, this clone was seen once. The J gene is TRBJ2-1, the V gene TRBV6-4; TRBD2 matches at 13 bases. V gave up 5 bases and J gave up 8 bases; unmatched junction bases: 9. The CDR3 extends over 16 amino acids. CDR1 is MRHNA and CDR2 is SNTAGT in the germline V gene. The CDR3 here is CASSSLAGGRFDEQFF. CDR3 DNA sequence: TGTGCCAGCAGTTCACTAGCGGGGGGGAGATTCGATGAGCAGTTCTTC.